The 25 T cell receptor beta chains below all came from one sample that was sequenced in a study of T cell responses to AZD1222 COVID-19 vaccine. Measured with immunoSEQ multiplex PCR; TCRdb has only the in-frame clones, and not every one. Of 56,000 or so clones in the sample, roughly 88% were seen once. Sequenced here: peripheral blood, sampled on day 0 of AZD1222 vaccination. These receptor sequences come from an adult in good health.

The J gene is TRBJ2-5, the V gene TRBV27; the D is unclear. V lost 4 bases to trimming and J lost 1 base, with 7 bases between them. This CDR3 is built from 13 residues. Germline CDR1 is MNHEY and CDR2 is SMNVEV (reference sequence). CDR3 residues: CASSYTIQETQYF. The CDR3 DNA reads as TGTGCCAGCAGTTACACTATCCAAGAGACCCAGTACTTC.

V gene TRBV9 combines with J gene TRBJ1-3; the D is unclear. The germline gives CDR1 SGDLS, CDR2 YYNGEE. Trimming pared 6 bases from V and 4 bases from J, leaving 8 bases between. The CDR3 runs 12 residues. The CDR3 DNA sequence: TGTGCCAGCACCTCAGGAGGAAACACCATATATTTT. The encoded protein is CASTSGGNTIYF.

The chain is built from TRBV27 and TRBJ1-2, with no clear D. Germline lookup yields CDR1 MNHEY and CDR2 SMNVEV (reference sequence). Deletions cut 2 bases from V and 4 bases from J, with 14 bases between. CDR3 size: 15 residues. CDR3 in DNA: TGTGCCAGCAGTTTAAGTTCTGGGAATAGCTATGGCTACACCTTC. It encodes CASSLSSGNSYGYTF.

This chain connects TRBV11-3 to TRBJ1-5, with a possible D match to TRBD1 (6 bases). V lost 1 base to trimming and J lost 5 bases, with 6 bases between them. The CDR3 contains 13 residues. Germline CDR1 SGHNT, CDR2 YENEEA. CDR3 residues: CASSLAGDQPQHF. CDR3 DNA sequence: TGTGCCAGCAGCTTAGCAGGGGATCAGCCCCAGCATTTT.

The chain has TRBV6-5 and TRBJ1-5; D is uncertain. The CDR3 spans 15 residues. Germline CDR1 is MNHEY and CDR2 is SVGAGI. With 7 bases removed from V and 5 bases from J, the gap between germline ends came to 18 bases. The CDR3 sequence is CASTTGTRGHQPQHF. The CDR3 nucleotides are TGTGCCAGCACCACGGGCACCCGAGGTCATCAGCCCCAGCATTTT.

The V and J genes are TRBV5-1 and TRBJ1-4, with 7 bases matching TRBD1. V lost 3 bases to trimming and J lost 4 bases; unmatched junction nucleotides: 9. Germline CDR1 reads SGHRS; CDR2 reads YFSETQ. This CDR3 has 16 amino acids. The CDR3 nucleotides are TGCGCCAGCAGCTCCGGACAGGCCTCCGGTAATGAAAAACTGTTTTTT. Its translation: CASSSGQASGNEKLFF.

Written as DNA, the CDR3 is TGTGCCAGCAGCCTCCCAAACACCGGGGAGCTGTTTTTT. Translated, it gives CASSLPNTGELFF. The V gene is TRBV7-2, the J gene TRBJ2-2; D is uncertain. Germline V CDR1 and CDR2: SGHTA, FQGNSA. The CDR3 covers 13 residues. Between the trimmed V and J ends, which lost 5 bases and 2 bases, there was a span of 6 bases. Together with reference TRBV7-2 and TRBJ2-2, the CDR3 gives the full variable domain: GAGVSQSPSNKVTEKGKDVELRCDPISGHTALYWYRQSLGQGLEFLIYFQGNSAPDKSGLPSDRFSAERTGGSVSTLTIQRTQQEDSAVYLCASSLPNTGELFFGEGSRLTVL.

The chain joins TRBV19 to TRBJ1-2; 7 nucleotides line up with TRBD1. Trimming took 5 bases from V and 6 from J; bases not matched to a gene: 9. From germline, CDR1 is LNHDA and CDR2 SQIVND (reference sequence). The CDR3 runs to 14 residues. CDR3 residues: CASSPRTGPDGYTF. The CDR3 DNA reads TGTGCCAGTAGTCCCCGGACAGGTCCGGATGGCTACACCTTC.

The gene calls are TRBV30 and TRBJ2-1, with TRBD2 identical over 8 bases. From germline, CDR1 is GTSNPN and CDR2 SVGIG (reference sequence). This CDR3 has 12 residues. After removal of 2 bases from V and 9 bases from J, the junction contained 3 bases not matched to a gene. The CDR3 bases are TGTGCCTGGAGTCACGGGAGGGGTGAGCAGTTCTTC. Its protein product is CAWSHGRGEQFF. The variable domain in full, completed from reference TRBV30 and TRBJ2-1, reads SQTIHQWPATLVQPVGSPLSLECTVEGTSNPNLYWYRQAAGRGLQLLFYSVGIGQISSEVPQNLSASRPQDRQFILSSKKLLLSDSGFYLCAWSHGRGEQFFGPGTRLTVL.

The chain uses TRBV3-1 (or the pseudogene TRBV3-2) and TRBJ2-3, with no clear D. This CDR3 contains 15 residues. V lost 4 bases to trimming and J lost 2 bases, with 13 bases between them. Germline CDR1 is LGHDT and CDR2 is YNNKEL (reference sequence). The CDR3 DNA reads as TGTGCCAGCAGCCTCGGAGTGGGAATCACAGATACGCAGTATTTT. Translating it yields CASSLGVGITDTQYF.

This clone has a single count. V and J are TRBV7-2 and TRBJ1-1; TRBD1 matches 7 bases. This CDR3 comprises 15 residues. The ends lost 1 base at V and 10 bases at J; junction bases unmatched: 12. Germline V gene data show CDR1 as SGHTA and CDR2 as FQGNSA. The CDR3 reads CASSLEGAQGVGAFF. CDR3 coding DNA: TGTGCCAGCAGCTTAGAGGGGGCCCAGGGGGTGGGAGCTTTCTTT.

V usage is TRBV5-6 and J usage is TRBJ2-5, with 12 bases identical to TRBD2. CDR3 length: 15 residues. With 3 bases clipped from V and 4 bases from J, the junction kept 4 bases outside the gene matches. Germline CDR1 and CDR2: SGHDT and YYEEEE. CDR3 amino acids: CASSYPGLAGETQYF. The CDR3 DNA sequence: TGTGCCAGCAGCTACCCGGGACTAGCGGGAGAGACCCAGTACTTC.

The chain joins TRBV25-1 to TRBJ2-1; TRBD2 is a possible D gene (5 bases). This CDR3 region has 12 residues. CDR1 is MGHDK and CDR2 is SYGVNS in the germline V gene. Trimming pared 4 bases from V and 8 bases from J, leaving 9 bases between. DNA of the CDR3: TGTGCCAGCAGTGGGGCGGGCGATGAGCAGTTCTTC. It is translated as CASSGAGDEQFF. The full variable domain, its missing parts supplied by reference TRBV25-1 and TRBJ2-1, is EADIYQTPRYLVIGTGKKITLECSQTMGHDKMYWYQQDPGMELHLIHYSYGVNSTEKGDLSSESTVSRIRTEHFPLTLESARPSHTSQYLCASSGAGDEQFFGPGTRLTVL.

V and J are TRBV11-2 and TRBJ2-7, with 7 bases aligning to TRBD2. V dropped 6 bases and J dropped 3; count of bases not matched to a gene: 11. Germline CDR1 SGHAT, CDR2 FQNNGV. There are 15 residues in the CDR3. CDR3 DNA: TGTGCCAGCAGTCTTCTTCGCGGGAGAGTCTACGAGCAGTACTTC. This sequence encodes CASSLLRGRVYEQYF.

This chain connects TRBV7-2 to TRBJ2-1; 10 positions agree with TRBD2. Germline V gene sequence: CDR1 SGHTA, CDR2 FQGNSA. V was clipped by 1 base and J by 4 bases; unmatched bases: 1. This CDR3 region has 15 residues. CDR3 sequence reads: CASSLDSGRYNEQFF. The CDR3 DNA reads as TGTGCCAGCAGCTTAGATAGCGGGAGGTACAATGAGCAGTTCTTC.

V usage is TRBV19 and J usage is TRBJ2-3, with 8 nucleotides matching TRBD1. With 8 bases clipped from V and 4 bases from J, the junction kept 8 bases outside the gene matches. CDR1 LNHDA and CDR2 SQIVND come from the germline V gene (reference sequence). The CDR3 covers 14 residues. This chain's CDR3 is CASVNGQGADTQYF. In DNA, the CDR3 is TGTGCCAGTGTAAACGGACAGGGCGCAGATACGCAGTATTTT.

V is TRBV6-5 and J is TRBJ2-7, with 7 positions matching TRBD1. The V segment lost 2 bases and the J segment 2 bases; nucleotides outside the gene matches: 6. From germline, CDR1 is MNHEY and CDR2 SVGAGI. This CDR3 comprises 15 residues. The CDR3 loop is CASSYRDSRAYEQYF. The CDR3 DNA follows: TGTGCCAGCAGTTACAGGGACAGCAGAGCCTACGAGCAGTACTTC.

On this clone: Other DNA sequences of this sample code for an identical CDR3. The genes are TRBV12-3 or TRBV12-4 and TRBJ1-1; TRBD1 matches at 9 bases. The V and J ends lost 1 base and 9 bases, in that order; junction bases with no gene match: 3. The length of the CDR3 is 13 residues. The CDR3 DNA reads TGTGCCAGCAGTTTAGGGGACAGGGTCCAAGCTTTCTTT. Translating it yields CASSLGDRVQAFF.

The chain employs TRBV11-2 and TRBJ2-7, with a possible D match to TRBD2 (6 bases). The CDR3 extends over 16 amino acids. V dropped 5 bases and J dropped 0 bases, with 17 bases sitting between them. CDR1 and CDR2 (germline): SGHAT, FQNNGV. CDR3 bases: TGTGCCAGCAGCCCCGGCCGGGAGCTCCTCTCCTACGAGCAGTACTTC. This codes for CASSPGRELLSYEQYF.

The gene calls are TRBV2 and TRBJ2-7, with a tentative D call TRBD1 (6 bases). From germline, CDR1 is SNHLY and CDR2 FYNNEI. The CDR3 has 14 amino acids. V lost 8 bases, J lost 0 bases, and 14 bases lay in between. The CDR3 here is CASLLQGSSYEQYF. CDR3 in DNA: TGTGCCAGCCTATTACAGGGAAGCTCCTACGAGCAGTACTTC.

This sequence joins TRBV9 and TRBJ1-2; 9 positions match TRBD1. Germline CDR1 SGDLS, CDR2 YYNGEE. This CDR3 has 17 amino acids. V lost 4 bases, J lost 3 bases, and 13 bases stayed unmatched. The CDR3 reads CASSPGTGTPSDYGYTF. In nucleotides, the CDR3 is TGTGCCAGCAGCCCGGGGACAGGGACCCCATCTGACTATGGCTACACCTTC.

The CDR3 DNA is TGTGCCAGCAGTGAAGGTCCTGCCCAAGAGACCCAGTACTTC. Translating gives CASSEGPAQETQYF. V usage is TRBV6-1 and J usage is TRBJ2-5; D unresolved. Looked up from germline, CDR1 is MNHNS and CDR2 is SASEGT. This CDR3 comprises 14 residues. Trimming left V 1 base short and J 1 base short, with 7 bases between.

The chain recombines TRBV6-6 with TRBJ1-2; D might be TRBD1 (6 bases). With 0 bases removed from V and 8 bases from J, the gap between germline ends came to 13 bases. The CDR3 spans 14 residues. Germline V gives CDR1 MNHNY, CDR2 SVGAGI (reference sequence). The CDR3 spells CASSYSDEGGGYTF. CDR3 coding DNA: TGTGCCAGCAGTTACTCTGATGAGGGGGGCGGCTACACCTTC.

V usage is TRBV7-2 and J usage is TRBJ2-3; 16 positions agree with TRBD2. J gave up 6 bases and V 4 bases, and 7 bases lay outside the gene matches. The CDR3 totals 17 residues. Germline V gene data show CDR1 as SGHTA and CDR2 as FQGNSA. CDR3 loop: CASSSGTSGREGDTQYF. CDR3 sequence (DNA): TGTGCCAGCAGCTCTGGGACTAGCGGGAGGGAGGGGGATACGCAGTATTTT.

The genes are TRBV11-1 and TRBJ2-3; D gene ambiguous. V gave up 3 bases and J gave up 0 bases, with 13 bases separating them. The germline gives CDR1 SGHAT, CDR2 FQDESV (reference sequence). CDR3 length: 16 residues. The CDR3 here is CASSFMLGSSTDTQYF. The CDR3 nucleotides read TGTGCCAGCAGCTTCATGTTGGGATCTAGCACAGATACGCAGTATTTT.